This TCR beta chain was obtained from a study of CD8 T cells in Susac syndrome. Reverse transcription used about 0.5 to 1 ug RNA and random hexamers. TCRdb processed the immunoSEQ multiplex PCR reads anew with MiXCR; each CDR3 protein has one entry. In the table there are some 260,000 distinct CDR3 sequences, 70% to 90% of which are singletons. Germline assignment: CDR1 SEHNR and CDR2 FQNEAQ (reference sequence). The V end lost 3 bases, the J end lost 6 bases, and 14 bases lay between the germline ends. The CDR3 length is 14 residues. The origin of this receptor is a human donor with multiple sclerosis. The chain combines TRBV7-9 with TRBJ1-2; D gene ambiguous. Sequenced: CD8+ T cells from PBMCs. CDR3: CASSFGIGEDGYTF. The CDR3 coding sequence is TGTGCCAGCAGCTTCGGCATCGGGGAGGATGGCTACACCTTC.